Sequencing of this T cell receptor (beta chain) was carried out in a study of T-cell memory formation after mild COVID-19. Findings and limits, study-wide: Cross-reactive memory apparently joined, as some responding clones appeared in pre-infection memory. CD4+ clones that contracted lay mainly in CM and EM; CD8+ ones lay in EMRA.

The V end was cut by 0 bases, the J end by 7 bases, with 13 bases between. The CDR3 runs 14 residues. Germline-derived CDR1 and CDR2 are LGHNA and YSLEER. Each CDR3 protein is one row after TCRdb ran MiXCR on the 5' RACE reads. This sample has around 370,000 distinct CDR3 sequences, with about 21% found just once. In the case of this clonotype: The antigen remains undetermined.

Sequenced: PBMCs or a T cell subset sorted from them (not recorded which). This TCR came from an adult woman who had mild COVID-19 (a few samples of this study predate the infection). Cell type and time point are not known. The chain uses TRBV4-3 and TRBJ2-7; D possibly corresponds to TRBD1 (5 bases). The CDR3 DNA is TGCGCCAGCAGCCAAGAATTCAGGGTGGGGGAGCAGTACTTC. This translates into CASSQEFRVGEQYF.